This TCR beta chain was obtained from a study of blood T cell repertoires in COVID-19. This table comes from immunoSEQ multiplex PCR, and its TCRdb copy is limited to in-frame clones, with some not included. This table has about 190,000 clones, under 80% appearing once. In germline, CDR1 is LNHNV, CDR2 YYDKDF (reference sequence). The CDR3 covers 14 residues. V lost 0 bases, J lost 3 bases, and 6 bases lay in between. The sequence derives from a man in his fifties or sixties who had recovered from COVID-19. Source material: peripheral blood. The chain uses TRBV15 and TRBJ1-3; D not certain. This CDR3 is CATSRDWSGNTIYF. The CDR3 region has the DNA TGTGCCACCAGCAGAGATTGGAGTGGAAACACCATATATTTT.